This is a list of T cell receptor beta chains from one sample in a study of T cell responses to AZD1222 COVID-19 vaccine. Sequencing was performed with immunoSEQ multiplex PCR; in TCRdb, only in-frame clones are kept and a portion is missing. The table lists some 280,000 clones, around 93% of them singletons. The specimen comprised peripheral blood, sampled 28 days after the second AZD1222 dose. The receptors stem from an adult who received the AZD1222 COVID-19 vaccine. The CDR3 runs from the conserved cysteine through the conserved F or W. Each record gives: D gene, J gene, clone size, V gene, CDR3 protein, CDR3 DNA. A D gene is named only where the DNA matches it firmly. Not all rows give a size; the values are once, few, many and, for expanded clones, a class.

>TRBD1|TRBJ1-4|-|TRBV2
CASSGSRKTGGNEKLFF
TGTGCCAGCAGCGGAAGCCGGAAGACAGGGGGAAATGAAAAACTGTTTTTT
>-|TRBJ2-7|-|TRBV10-3
CAISKTLVQGGTRPTYEQYF
TGTGCCATCAGCAAGACTTTGGTGCAGGGGGGGACTAGACCTACCTACGAGCAGTACTTC
>TRBD1|TRBJ1-5|-|TRBV27
CASSLAGTVEPQHF
TGTGCCAGCAGTTTAGCAGGGACAGTTGAGCCCCAGCATTTT
>-|TRBJ1-5|-|TRBV18
CASSPDSNQPQHF
TGTGCCAGCTCACCAGATAGCAATCAGCCCCAGCATTTT
>-|TRBJ2-1|-|TRBV9
CASSPGTRPGGEQFF
TGTGCCAGCAGCCCAGGGACAAGGCCCGGGGGTGAGCAGTTCTTC
>TRBD2|TRBJ2-7|once|TRBV11-3
CASSLDGPSTLLAGRYEQYF
TGTGCCAGCAGCTTAGATGGTCCGTCTACACTACTAGCGGGACGCTACGAGCAGTACTTC
>-|TRBJ1-4|-|TRBV6-1
CASSEFSTNEKLFF
TGTGCCAGCAGTGAATTTTCAACTAATGAAAAACTGTTTTTT
>-|TRBJ2-3|-|TRBV4-3
CASSPRGGGGTDTQYF
TGCGCCAGCAGCCCCCGAGGGGGAGGAGGCACAGATACGCAGTATTTT
>-|TRBJ2-7|-|TRBV7-9
CASSLPWGNEQYF
TGTGCCAGCAGCTTACCTTGGGGTAACGAGCAGTACTTC
>TRBD1|TRBJ1-2|-|TRBV9
CASSVANRGDYGYTF
TGTGCCAGCAGCGTAGCGAACAGGGGCGACTATGGCTACACCTTC
>-|TRBJ1-1|once|TRBV7-2
CASSLAFRGWTEAFF
TGTGCCAGCAGCTTAGCGTTTAGGGGGTGGACTGAAGCTTTCTTT
>-|TRBJ1-5|-|TRBV12-3/TRBV12-4
CASSRGVGQPQHF
TGTGCCAGCAGTCGAGGGGTTGGTCAGCCCCAGCATTTT
>TRBD1|TRBJ1-5|-|TRBV11-2
CASSRTGGDNQPQHF
TGTGCCAGCAGCCGTACAGGGGGAGACAATCAGCCCCAGCATTTT
>TRBD1|TRBJ2-5|-|TRBV7-2
CASSFAGTGEETQYF
TGTGCCAGCAGCTTCGCCGGGACAGGGGAAGAGACCCAGTACTTC
>-|TRBJ1-2|-|TRBV30
CAWNGNGYTF
TGTGCCTGGAATGGAAATGGCTACACCTTC
>-|TRBJ1-1|-|TRBV5-1
CASSPPSRTVKNTEAFF
TGCGCCAGCAGCCCACCGTCCCGGACAGTCAAGAACACTGAAGCTTTCTTT